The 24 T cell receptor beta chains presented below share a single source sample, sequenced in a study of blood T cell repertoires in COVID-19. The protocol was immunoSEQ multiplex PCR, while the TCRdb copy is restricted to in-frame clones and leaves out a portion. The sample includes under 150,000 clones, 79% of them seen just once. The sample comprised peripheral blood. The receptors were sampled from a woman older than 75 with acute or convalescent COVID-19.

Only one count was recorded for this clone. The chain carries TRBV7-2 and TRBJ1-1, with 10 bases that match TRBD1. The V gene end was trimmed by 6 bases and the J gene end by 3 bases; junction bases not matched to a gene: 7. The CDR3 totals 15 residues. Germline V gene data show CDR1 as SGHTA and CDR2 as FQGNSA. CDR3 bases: TGTGCCAGCAGAACGGACAGGGGGGAATACACTGAAGCTTTCTTT. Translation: CASRTDRGEYTEAFF. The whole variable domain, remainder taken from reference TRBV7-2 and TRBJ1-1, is GAGVSQSPSNKVTEKGKDVELRCDPISGHTALYWYRQSLGQGLEFLIYFQGNSAPDKSGLPSDRFSAERTGGSVSTLTIQRTQQEDSAVYLCASRTDRGEYTEAFFGQGTRLTVV.

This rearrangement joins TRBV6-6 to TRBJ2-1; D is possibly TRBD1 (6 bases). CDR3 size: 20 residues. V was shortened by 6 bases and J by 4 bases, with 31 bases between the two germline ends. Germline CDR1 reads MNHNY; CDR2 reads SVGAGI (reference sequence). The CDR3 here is CASSRARLQGYTNTYNEQFF. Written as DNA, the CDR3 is TGTGCCAGCAGCAGAGCGAGACTACAGGGTTACACTAACACTTACAATGAGCAGTTCTTC.

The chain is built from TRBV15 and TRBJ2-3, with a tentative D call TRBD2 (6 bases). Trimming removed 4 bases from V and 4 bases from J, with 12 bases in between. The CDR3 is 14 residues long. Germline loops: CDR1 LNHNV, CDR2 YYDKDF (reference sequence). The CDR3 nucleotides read TGTGCCACCAGCACGGACTATCCTTCAGATACGCAGTATTTT. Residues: CATSTDYPSDTQYF.

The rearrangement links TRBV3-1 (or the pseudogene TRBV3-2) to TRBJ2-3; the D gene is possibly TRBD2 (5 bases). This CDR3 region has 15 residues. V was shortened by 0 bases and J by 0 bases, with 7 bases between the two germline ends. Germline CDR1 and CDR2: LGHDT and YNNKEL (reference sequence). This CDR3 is CASSQERTSTDTQYF. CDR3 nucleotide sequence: TGTGCCAGCAGCCAAGAAAGGACTAGCACAGATACGCAGTATTTT.

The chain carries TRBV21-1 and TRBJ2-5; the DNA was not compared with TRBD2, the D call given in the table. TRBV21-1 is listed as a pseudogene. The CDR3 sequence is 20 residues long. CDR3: CASSKKPKPRWRECQETQYF. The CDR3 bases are TGTGCCAGCAGCAAAAAGCCAAAACCTAGATGGCGGGAGTGCCAAGAGACCCAGTACTTC.

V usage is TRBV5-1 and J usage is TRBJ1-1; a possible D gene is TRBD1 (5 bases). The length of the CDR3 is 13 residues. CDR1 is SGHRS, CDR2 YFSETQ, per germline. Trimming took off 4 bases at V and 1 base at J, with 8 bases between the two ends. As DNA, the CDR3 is TGCGCCAGCAGCACAGGACAGAACACTGAAGCTTTCTTT. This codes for CASSTGQNTEAFF.

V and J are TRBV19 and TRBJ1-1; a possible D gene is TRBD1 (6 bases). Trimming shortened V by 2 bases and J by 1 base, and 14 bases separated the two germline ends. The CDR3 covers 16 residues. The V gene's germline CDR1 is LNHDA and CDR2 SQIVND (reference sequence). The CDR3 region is CASSIRSGTTNTEAFF. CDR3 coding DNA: TGTGCCAGTAGTATACGGTCCGGGACAACGAACACTGAAGCTTTCTTT.

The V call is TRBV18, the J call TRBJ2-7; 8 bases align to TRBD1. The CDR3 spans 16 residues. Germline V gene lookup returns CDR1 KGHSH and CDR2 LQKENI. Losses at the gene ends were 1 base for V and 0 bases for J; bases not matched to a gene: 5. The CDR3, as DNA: TGTGCCAGCTCACCACAGGGACAGGCAATCTCCTACGAGCAGTACTTC. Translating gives CASSPQGQAISYEQYF. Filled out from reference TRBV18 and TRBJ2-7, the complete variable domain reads NAGVMQNPRHLVRRRGQEARLRCSPMKGHSHVYWYRQLPEEGLKFMVYLQKENIIDESGMPKERFSAEFPKEGPSILRIQQVVRGDSAAYFCASSPQGQAISYEQYFGPGTRLTVT.

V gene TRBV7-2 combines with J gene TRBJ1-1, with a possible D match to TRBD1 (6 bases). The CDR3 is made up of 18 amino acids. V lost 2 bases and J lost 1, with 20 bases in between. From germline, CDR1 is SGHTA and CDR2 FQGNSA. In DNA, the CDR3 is TGTGCCAGCAGCTTAAACGGGCCGCTAGGGGGTCGGAACACTGAAGCTTTCTTT. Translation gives CASSLNGPLGGRNTEAFF.

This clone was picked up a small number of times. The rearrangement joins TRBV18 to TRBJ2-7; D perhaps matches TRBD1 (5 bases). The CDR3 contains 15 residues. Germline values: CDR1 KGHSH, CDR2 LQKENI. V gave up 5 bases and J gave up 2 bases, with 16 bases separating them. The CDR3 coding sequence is TGTGCCAGCTCAGCCCAGGGTACTTACCCCTACGAGCAGTACTTC. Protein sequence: CASSAQGTYPYEQYF.

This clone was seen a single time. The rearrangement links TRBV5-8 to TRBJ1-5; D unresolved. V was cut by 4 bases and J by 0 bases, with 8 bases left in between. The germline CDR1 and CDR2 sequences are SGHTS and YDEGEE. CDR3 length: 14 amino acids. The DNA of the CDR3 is TGTGCCAGCAGCCCCGGGAGTAGCAATCAGCCCCAGCATTTT. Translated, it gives CASSPGSSNQPQHF.

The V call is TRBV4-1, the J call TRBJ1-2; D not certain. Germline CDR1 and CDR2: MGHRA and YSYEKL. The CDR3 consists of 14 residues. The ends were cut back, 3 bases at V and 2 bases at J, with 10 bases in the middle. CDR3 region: CASSQPTGNYGYTF. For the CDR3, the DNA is TGCGCCAGCAGCCAGCCTACGGGAAACTATGGCTACACCTTC.

The CDR3 sequence: CASSSGPGWGQKKNTEAFF. For the CDR3, the DNA is TGTGCCAGCAGTTCAGGGCCGGGGTGGGGACAGAAAAAGAACACTGAAGCTTTCTTT. This sequence joins TRBV28 and TRBJ1-1; TRBD1 matches at 7 bases. The trim removed 4 bases at V and 1 base at J, leaving 18 bases unmatched. Germline loops: CDR1 MDHEN, CDR2 SYDVKM. This CDR3 region has 19 residues. The full variable domain, its missing parts supplied by reference TRBV28 and TRBJ1-1, is DVKVTQSSRYLVKRTGEKVFLECVQDMDHENMFWYRQDPGLGLRLIYFSYDVKMKEKGDIPEGYSVSREKKERFSLILESASTNQTSMYLCASSSGPGWGQKKNTEAFFGQGTRLTVV.

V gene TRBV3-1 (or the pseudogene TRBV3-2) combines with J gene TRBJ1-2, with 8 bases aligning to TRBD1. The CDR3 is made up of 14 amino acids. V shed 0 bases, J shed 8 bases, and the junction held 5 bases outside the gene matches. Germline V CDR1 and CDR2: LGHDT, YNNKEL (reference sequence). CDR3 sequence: CASSQEITGGGYTF. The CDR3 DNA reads TGTGCCAGCAGCCAAGAGATCACAGGGGGAGGCTACACCTTC.

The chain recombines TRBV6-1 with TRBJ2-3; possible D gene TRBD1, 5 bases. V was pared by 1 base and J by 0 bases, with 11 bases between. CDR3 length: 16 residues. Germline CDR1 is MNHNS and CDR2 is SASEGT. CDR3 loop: CASSEGPGLSTDTQYF. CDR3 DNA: TGTGCCAGCAGTGAAGGTCCAGGGTTGAGCACAGATACGCAGTATTTT.

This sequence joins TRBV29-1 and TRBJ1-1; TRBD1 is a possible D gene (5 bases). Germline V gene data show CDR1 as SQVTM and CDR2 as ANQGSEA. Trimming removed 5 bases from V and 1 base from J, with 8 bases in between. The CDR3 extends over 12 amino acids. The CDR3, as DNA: TGCAGCGTTCGACAGCGGAACACTGAAGCTTTCTTT. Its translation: CSVRQRNTEAFF.

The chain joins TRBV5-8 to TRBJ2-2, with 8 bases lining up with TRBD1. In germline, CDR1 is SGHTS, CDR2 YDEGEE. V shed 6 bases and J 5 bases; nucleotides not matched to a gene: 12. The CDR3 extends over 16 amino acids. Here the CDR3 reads CASTHGNRGMTGELFF. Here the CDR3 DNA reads TGTGCCAGCACCCACGGGAACAGGGGGATGACCGGGGAGCTGTTTTTT.

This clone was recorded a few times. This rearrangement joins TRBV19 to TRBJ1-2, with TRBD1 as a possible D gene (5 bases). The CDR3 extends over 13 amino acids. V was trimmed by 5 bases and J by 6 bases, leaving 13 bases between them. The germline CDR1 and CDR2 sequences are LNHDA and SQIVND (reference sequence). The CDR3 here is CASSLSRDNGYTF. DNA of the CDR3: TGTGCCAGTAGTCTCTCCAGGGATAATGGCTACACCTTC.

The CDR3 region is CAISTPGLAGYNEQFF. CDR3 nucleotides: TGTGCCATCAGTACACCGGGACTAGCGGGGTACAATGAGCAGTTCTTC. This chain connects TRBV10-3 to TRBJ2-1, with TRBD2 matching over 13 bases. Germline V gene lookup returns CDR1 ENHRY and CDR2 SYGVKD. J gave up 4 bases and V 5 bases, and 5 bases lay outside the gene matches. The CDR3 has 16 amino acids.

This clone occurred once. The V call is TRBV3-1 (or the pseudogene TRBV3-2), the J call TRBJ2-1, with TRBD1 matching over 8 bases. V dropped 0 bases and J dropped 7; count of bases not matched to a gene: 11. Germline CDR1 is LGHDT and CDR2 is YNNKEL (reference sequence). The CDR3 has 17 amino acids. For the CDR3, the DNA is TGTGCCAGCAGCCAAGATAGGGTGGCAGGGGGCTTAAATGAGCAGTTCTTC. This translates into CASSQDRVAGGLNEQFF.

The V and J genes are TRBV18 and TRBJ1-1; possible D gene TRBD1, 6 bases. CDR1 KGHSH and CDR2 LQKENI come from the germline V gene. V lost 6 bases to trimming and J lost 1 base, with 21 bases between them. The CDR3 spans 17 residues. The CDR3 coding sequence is TGTGCCAGCTCCCAACCCTTATCTACAGGGCCGAACACTGAAGCTTTCTTT. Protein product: CASSQPLSTGPNTEAFF.

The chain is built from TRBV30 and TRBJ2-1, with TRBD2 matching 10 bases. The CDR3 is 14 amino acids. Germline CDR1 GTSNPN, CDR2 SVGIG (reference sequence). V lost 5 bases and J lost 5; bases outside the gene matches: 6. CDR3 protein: CAWVRLAGDNEQFF. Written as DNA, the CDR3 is TGTGCCTGGGTGAGACTAGCGGGCGACAATGAGCAGTTCTTC. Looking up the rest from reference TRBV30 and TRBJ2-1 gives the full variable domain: SQTIHQWPATLVQPVGSPLSLECTVEGTSNPNLYWYRQAAGRGLQLLFYSVGIGQISSEVPQNLSASRPQDRQFILSSKKLLLSDSGFYLCAWVRLAGDNEQFFGPGTRLTVL.

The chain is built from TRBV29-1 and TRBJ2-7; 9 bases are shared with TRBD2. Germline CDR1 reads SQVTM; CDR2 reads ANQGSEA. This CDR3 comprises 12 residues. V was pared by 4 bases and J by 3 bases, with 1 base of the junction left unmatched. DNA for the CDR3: TGCAGCGTTGCTAGCGGGAACTACGAGCAGTACTTC. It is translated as CSVASGNYEQYF.

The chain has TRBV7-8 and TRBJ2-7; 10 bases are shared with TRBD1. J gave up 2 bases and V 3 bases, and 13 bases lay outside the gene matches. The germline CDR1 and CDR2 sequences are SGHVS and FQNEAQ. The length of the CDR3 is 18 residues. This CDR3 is CASSFPGQGRGLPYEQYF. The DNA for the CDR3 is TGTGCCAGCAGCTTCCCGGGACAGGGGAGGGGACTTCCCTACGAGCAGTACTTC.